A single sample is the source of the 22 T cell receptor beta chains below, sequenced in a study of cytomegalovirus exposure and HLA in healthy donors. Vbeta (60) and Jbeta (13) primers were used in the PCR. The repertoire was sequenced with immunoSEQ multiplex PCR; TCRdb's copy has only in-frame clones and lacks some. The sample lists roughly 280,000 clones; roughly two thirds were seen once. The source material was PBMCs. The receptors here all came from a female donor in good health and CMV-seronegative.

A remark on this clone: Within the sample, other DNA sequences also encode this same CDR3. The chain is built from TRBV18 and TRBJ2-5; D not resolved. The CDR3 sequence is 13 residues long. CDR1 and CDR2 (germline): KGHSH, LQKENI. V dropped 4 bases and J dropped 2 bases, with 8 bases sitting between them. CDR3 sequence: CASSRGQQETQYF. As DNA, the CDR3 is TGTGCCAGCTCACGAGGCCAGCAAGAGACCCAGTACTTC.

The genes are TRBV7-9 and TRBJ2-7; 10 bases fit TRBD2. With 2 bases clipped from V and 4 bases from J, the junction kept 2 bases outside the gene matches. CDR3 length: 14 amino acids. From germline, CDR1 is SEHNR and CDR2 FQNEAQ (reference sequence). The CDR3: CASSLPSGSYEQYF. The CDR3 DNA reads TGTGCCAGCAGCTTACCTAGCGGGAGTTACGAGCAGTACTTC.

V gene TRBV5-1 combines with J gene TRBJ1-4; possibly TRBD1 for D (5 bases). The germline V and J ends were trimmed by 1 base and 7 bases, with 8 bases remaining between them. Germline V gene data show CDR1 as SGHRS and CDR2 as YFSETQ. This CDR3 region has 13 residues. The CDR3 region is CASSLRGGEKLFF. As DNA, the CDR3 is TGCGCCAGCAGCTTGAGGGGCGGTGAAAAACTGTTTTTT.

The chain uses TRBV5-6 and TRBJ2-3, with unresolved D. V was pared by 2 bases and J by 4 bases, with 20 bases between. The CDR3 consists of 17 residues. The germline V gene has CDR1 SGHDT and CDR2 YYEEEE. The CDR3 DNA reads as TGTGCCAGCAGCTTCCTAAGAGGTGGCGGCGGCGCAGATACGCAGTATTTT. Translated, it gives CASSFLRGGGGADTQYF.

V is TRBV9 and J is TRBJ1-3, with 10 bases fitting TRBD1. The V gene end was trimmed by 1 base and the J gene end by 7 bases; junction bases not matched to a gene: 8. The CDR3 has 16 residues. The germline V gene encodes CDR1 SGDLS and CDR2 YYNGEE. Here the CDR3 DNA reads TGTGCCAGCAGCGTAATAGAACCGGGACAGGGGAACACCATATATTTT. Translating it yields CASSVIEPGQGNTIYF. Full variable domain (missing parts from reference TRBV9 and TRBJ1-3): DSGVTQTPKHLITATGQRVTLRCSPRSGDLSVYWYQQSLDQGLQFLIQYYNGEERAKGNILERFSAQQFPDLHSELNLSSLELGDSALYFCASSVIEPGQGNTIYFGEGSWLTVV.

This chain connects TRBV15 to TRBJ2-7; 10 bases align to TRBD2. V lost 1 base, J lost 1 base, and 1 base stayed unmatched. The CDR3 covers 15 residues. Per the germline V gene, CDR1 is LNHNV and CDR2 is YYDKDF (reference sequence). CDR3 sequence reads: CATSRVGLASYEQYF. CDR3 coding DNA: TGTGCCACCAGCAGAGTGGGACTAGCGTCCTACGAGCAGTACTTC.

The chain combines TRBV6-4 with TRBJ2-7; 8 bases line up with TRBD2. Unmatched junction bases numbered 5, after V lost 4 bases and J lost 6 bases. The V gene's germline CDR1 is MRHNA and CDR2 SNTAGT. The CDR3 runs to 13 residues. The CDR3 DNA is TGTGCCAGCAGTGTTCGGGAGGGCCGCGAGCAGTACTTC. Its protein product is CASSVREGREQYF.

V is TRBV7-2 and J is TRBJ2-5, with a weak D call TRBD1 (5 bases). Trimming left V 3 bases short and J 4 bases short, with 12 bases between. CDR3 size: 14 residues. The germline V gene encodes CDR1 SGHTA and CDR2 FQGNSA. CDR3 region: CASSFIRVGETQYF. CDR3 DNA sequence: TGTGCCAGCAGCTTCATCAGGGTTGGAGAGACCCAGTACTTC.

This chain links TRBV28 with TRBJ1-2; tentative D call: TRBD1 (5 bases). Deletions cut 5 bases from V and 8 bases from J, with 12 bases between. CDR3 length: 12 residues. Germline V gives CDR1 MDHEN, CDR2 SYDVKM. CDR3 sequence reads: CASSLRVQGYTF. Written as DNA, the CDR3 is TGTGCCAGCAGTCTCAGGGTGCAAGGCTACACCTTC.

This chain connects TRBV28 to TRBJ2-7; D ambiguous. Germline CDR1 MDHEN, CDR2 SYDVKM. CDR3 length equals 12 residues. Trimming took 6 bases from V and 0 from J, leaving 6 bases between them. CDR3 nucleotides: TGTGCCAGCAGCCCCGGCTCCTACGAGCAGTACTTC. Translating it yields CASSPGSYEQYF.

V gene TRBV5-5 combines with J gene TRBJ2-5; D ambiguous. The V gene lost 4 bases and the J gene lost 2 bases, with 3 bases spanning the gap. The germline V gene has CDR1 SGHKS and CDR2 YYEKEE (reference sequence). This CDR3 spans 11 amino acids. The CDR3 loop reads CASSPQETQYF. The DNA for the CDR3 is TGTGCCAGCAGCCCTCAAGAGACCCAGTACTTC.

The V gene is TRBV4-1, the J gene TRBJ2-7; the D is unclear. The V gene's germline CDR1 is MGHRA and CDR2 YSYEKL. This CDR3 contains 13 residues. Trimming cost V 2 bases and J 0 bases, with 5 bases left between them. The DNA of the CDR3 is TGCGCCAGCAGCCAATCCAGCTCCTACGAGCAGTACTTC. Translating gives CASSQSSSYEQYF.

The chain has TRBV7-8 and TRBJ2-1; D possibly corresponds to TRBD1 (6 bases). The CDR3 totals 15 residues. Germline CDR1 reads SGHVS; CDR2 reads FQNEAQ. The CDR3 DNA sequence: TGTGTCACCGATGAGGGGGAGTCTCCCTACAATGAGCAGTTCTTC. Translation gives CVTDEGESPYNEQFF. The whole variable domain, remainder taken from reference TRBV7-8 and TRBJ2-1, is GAGVSQSPRYKVAKRGQDVALRCDPISGHVSLFWYQQALGQGPEFLTYFQNEAQLDKSGLPSDRFFAERPEGSVSTLKIQRTQQEDSAVYLCVTDEGESPYNEQFFGPGTRLTVL.

The CDR3 protein is CASSLEASRYNEQFF. The DNA for the CDR3 is TGTGCCAGCAGCTTAGAGGCTAGCCGATACAATGAGCAGTTCTTC. The J gene is TRBJ2-1, the V gene TRBV7-6; D perhaps matches TRBD2 (5 bases). The CDR3 extends over 15 amino acids. V lost 1 base and J lost 4, with 11 bases in between. The V gene's germline CDR1 is SGHVS and CDR2 FNYEAQ.

Of note for this clone: This sample also contains other DNA sequences that code for the same CDR3. The chain combines TRBV7-9 with TRBJ1-5, with 8 positions matching TRBD1. Trimming at V came to 5 bases and at J to 7 bases, leaving 4 bases not matched to a gene. Looked up from germline, CDR1 is SEHNR and CDR2 is FQNEAQ (reference sequence). This CDR3 has 13 residues. Here the CDR3 DNA reads TGTGCCAGCAGCCCCGACAGGGGCCAGCCCCAGCATTTT. Translation gives CASSPDRGQPQHF.

As regards this clone: Additional DNA sequences in this sample encode the identical CDR3. This sequence joins TRBV5-1 and TRBJ2-3, with TRBD2 identical over 11 bases. The junction had 3 bases not matched to a gene; V was cut back by 0 bases and J by 6 bases. The CDR3 has 15 residues. Germline V gene data show CDR1 as SGHRS and CDR2 as YFSETQ. The CDR3 DNA reads TGCGCCAGCAGCTTGGAGCTAGCGGGGGGCGATACGCAGTATTTT. Amino acids: CASSLELAGGDTQYF.

The CDR3 sequence is CASGRTSGKVAGELFF. Here the CDR3 DNA reads TGCGCCAGCGGAAGGACTAGCGGGAAAGTGGCCGGGGAGCTGTTTTTT. The chain couples TRBV10-2 to TRBJ2-2; 12 bases agree with TRBD2. The CDR3 covers 16 residues. The V segment lost 8 bases and the J segment 6 bases; nucleotides outside the gene matches: 10. Germline CDR1 reads WSHSY; CDR2 reads SAAADI.

The chain links TRBV30 to TRBJ2-3; 7 bases line up with TRBD2. The CDR3 has 15 amino acids. Germline values: CDR1 GTSNPN, CDR2 SVGIG (reference sequence). V shed 5 bases and J 5 bases; nucleotides not matched to a gene: 13. The CDR3 region has the DNA TGTGCCTGGGGCATGGGCGGGAGTGGTATAGATACGCAGTATTTT. This codes for CAWGMGGSGIDTQYF.

The chain carries TRBV27 and TRBJ2-1; D uncertain. CDR3 length: 15 residues. The germline V gene encodes CDR1 MNHEY and CDR2 SMNVEV (reference sequence). V lost 6 bases and J lost 0, with 12 bases in between. CDR3 nucleotide sequence: TGTGCCAGCAGAGGAGACCAGAGCTCCTACAATGAGCAGTTCTTC. Residues: CASRGDQSSYNEQFF.

DNA for the CDR3: TGTGCCAGCATCGGGACTAGCGGGAGGAGCTCCTACAATGAGCAGTTCTTC. Protein product: CASIGTSGRSSYNEQFF. The chain employs TRBV2 and TRBJ2-1, with 15 bases fitting TRBD2. The J segment lost 0 bases and the V segment lost 7 bases, leaving 4 bases of the junction unmatched. CDR3 length: 17 residues. Germline V gene data show CDR1 as SNHLY and CDR2 as FYNNEI.

This clone was observed a handful of times. The rearrangement uses TRBV4-1 and TRBJ2-4, with D maybe TRBD1 (5 bases). Germline V CDR1 and CDR2: MGHRA, YSYEKL. The length of the CDR3 is 15 residues. Trimming left V 1 base short and J 5 bases short, with 12 bases between. This chain's CDR3 is CASSQGLQAENIQYF. The DNA for the CDR3 is TGCGCCAGCAGCCAAGGGCTACAGGCCGAAAACATTCAGTACTTC.

The rearrangement uses TRBV18 and TRBJ1-3; the match to TRBD1 covers 7 bases. The CDR3 extends over 15 amino acids. Germline V gene sequence: CDR1 KGHSH, CDR2 LQKENI. The V and J ends lost 3 bases and 0 bases, in that order; junction bases with no gene match: 2. The CDR3 DNA is TGTGCCAGCTCACCCGACAGGGTCTCTGGAAACACCATATATTTT. This codes for CASSPDRVSGNTIYF. The whole variable domain, filled in from reference TRBV18 and TRBJ1-3, reads NAGVMQNPRHLVRRRGQEARLRCSPMKGHSHVYWYRQLPEEGLKFMVYLQKENIIDESGMPKERFSAEFPKEGPSILRIQQVVRGDSAAYFCASSPDRVSGNTIYFGEGSWLTVV.